This T cell receptor (beta chain) derives from a study of cytomegalovirus exposure and HLA in healthy donors. The PCR employed 60 Vbeta primers together with 13 Jbeta primers. Clones were sequenced by immunoSEQ multiplex PCR, and TCRdb holds only the in-frame ones, with some missing. The sample records about 89,000 clones, 75% to 90% being singletons. CDR3 length: 15 amino acids. CDR1 is MNHNS and CDR2 is SASEGT in the germline V gene. The V end lost 5 bases, the J end lost 4 bases, and 16 bases lay between the germline ends. Study-wide findings and caveats: Common viral pathogens seemed to be connected with several of the most significant clusters, according to a later analysis. Excluded: some indistinguishable V segments such as TRBV6-2 and TRBV6-3. Most TCR sequences were uncommon, yet certain public TCRs appeared in many donors. A prior analysis recorded that most TCR beta V segments were productive about 87% or about 30% of the time.

As for this clone: Its antigen is still unknown.

The TCR originated in a man aged 35 to 55 in good health and CMV-seropositive. The sequencing input was PBMCs. This chain uses TRBV6-1 with TRBJ2-3, with D tentatively TRBD2 (7 bases). This CDR3 reads CASSSKKGGADTQYF. CDR3 nucleotide sequence: TGTGCCAGCAGTTCAAAGAAGGGGGGGGCAGATACGCAGTATTTT.